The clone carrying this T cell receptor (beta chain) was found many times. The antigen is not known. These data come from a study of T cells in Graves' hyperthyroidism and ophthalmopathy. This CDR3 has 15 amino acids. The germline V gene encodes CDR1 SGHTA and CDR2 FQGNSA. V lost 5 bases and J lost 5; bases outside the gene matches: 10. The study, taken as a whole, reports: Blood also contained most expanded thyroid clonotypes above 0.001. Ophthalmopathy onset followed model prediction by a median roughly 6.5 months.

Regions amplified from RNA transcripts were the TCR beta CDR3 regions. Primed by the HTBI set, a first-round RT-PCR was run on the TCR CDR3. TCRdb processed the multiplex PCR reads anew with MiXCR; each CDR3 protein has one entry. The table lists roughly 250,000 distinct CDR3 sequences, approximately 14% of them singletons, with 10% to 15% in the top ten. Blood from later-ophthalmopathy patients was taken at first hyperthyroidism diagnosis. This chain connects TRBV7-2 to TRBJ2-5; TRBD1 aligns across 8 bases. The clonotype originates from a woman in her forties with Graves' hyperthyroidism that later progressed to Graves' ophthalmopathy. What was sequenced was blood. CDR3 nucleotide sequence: TGTGCCAGCAGCCCCCAGACAGGGGAAAGGGAGACCCAGTACTTC. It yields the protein CASSPQTGERETQYF.